The next 25 T cell receptor beta chains were all read from a single sample in a study of ipilimumab plus nivolumab after autologous stem cell transplantation. Data came from immunoSEQ multiplex PCR; TCRdb stores just in-frame clones and leaves some out. The repertoire holds 9,000 to 15,000 clones, with roughly three quarters as singletons. Sequenced here: PBMCs, sampled in a trial of ipilimumab plus nivolumab as post-transplant consolidation. Source of these receptors: a male donor with diffuse large B-cell lymphoma.

The chain employs TRBV5-6 and TRBJ2-1; D remains unclear. The CDR3 has 13 amino acids. Germline V lookup: CDR1 SGHDT, CDR2 YYEEEE. The germline V and J ends were trimmed by 1 base and 10 bases, with 12 bases remaining between them. The CDR3 sequence: CASSLSGLGEQFF. The CDR3 DNA reads as TGTGCCAGCAGCTTGTCCGGGTTGGGCGAGCAGTTCTTC.

This chain links TRBV19 with TRBJ1-1, with no clear D. Germline assignment: CDR1 LNHDA and CDR2 SQIVND (reference sequence). CDR3 length: 13 residues. V shed 1 base and J shed 5 bases, with 8 bases lying between them. In DNA form, the CDR3 reads TGTGCCAGTAGTATAGGGGAAGGGACTGAAGCTTTCTTT. This gives the protein CASSIGEGTEAFF.

The chain employs TRBV11-2 and TRBJ1-5; D not resolved. The CDR3 runs 17 residues. The V gene's germline CDR1 is SGHAT and CDR2 FQNNGV. The V end was cut by 0 bases, the J end by 2 bases, with 14 bases between. The CDR3 DNA reads as TGTGCCAGCAGCTTAGACGCGTCACCCAGTGGCAATCAGCCCCAGCATTTT. This codes for CASSLDASPSGNQPQHF.

The chain uses TRBV4-3 and TRBJ1-2; no firm D call. The CDR3 consists of 14 residues. Germline values: CDR1 LGHNA, CDR2 YSLEER. V shed 1 base and J shed 4 bases, with 10 bases lying between them. The CDR3 sequence is CASSQGVVPYGYTF. CDR3 bases: TGCGCCAGCAGCCAAGGTGTAGTCCCCTATGGCTACACCTTC.

J is TRBJ2-5 and V is TRBV14; 8 bases agree with TRBD2. CDR1 is SGHDN and CDR2 is FVKESK in the germline V gene. The CDR3 totals 14 residues. The junction had 4 bases not matched to a gene; V was cut back by 1 base and J by 6 bases. The DNA of the CDR3 is TGTGCCAGCAGCCAAGCGGGGGGGATAAAGACCCAGTACTTC. This gives the protein CASSQAGGIKTQYF.

The chain couples TRBV6-6 to TRBJ1-6; tentatively, D is TRBD1 (5 bases). The CDR3 runs 15 residues. Germline-derived CDR1 and CDR2 are MNHNY and SVGAGI (reference sequence). Trimming pared 10 bases from V and 6 bases from J, leaving 19 bases between. CDR3 sequence (DNA): TGTGCCACCAATTCCGGGGGGGGACGTAATTCACCCCTCCACTTT. It translates to CATNSGGGRNSPLHF.

The V call is TRBV5-1, the J call TRBJ2-4, with 7 bases fitting TRBD2. Germline V gene sequence: CDR1 SGHRS, CDR2 YFSETQ. Unmatched junction bases numbered 8, after V lost 1 base and J lost 1 base. The CDR3 spans 17 residues. The CDR3: CASSLLGPGGAKNIQYF. Here the CDR3 DNA reads TGCGCCAGCAGCTTGCTAGGCCCCGGGGGGGCCAAAAACATTCAGTACTTC.

This clone is a singleton in its sample. This sequence joins TRBV5-4 and TRBJ2-5; no reliable D call. This CDR3 spans 13 amino acids. V was clipped by 0 bases and J by 2 bases, with 5 bases between them. CDR1 is SGHNT, CDR2 YYREEE, per germline (reference sequence). The CDR3 DNA follows: TGTGCCAGCAGCTTGGTGATTCAAGAGACCCAGTACTTC. Protein product: CASSLVIQETQYF.

This clone was seen just once. This chain connects TRBV7-9 to TRBJ2-3; D ambiguous. The CDR3 sequence is 14 residues long. V lost 2 bases to trimming and J lost 6 bases, with 12 bases between them. Germline lookup yields CDR1 SEHNR and CDR2 FQNEAQ (reference sequence). The CDR3 loop reads CASSLPSLGDTQYF. The CDR3 region has the DNA TGTGCCAGCAGCTTACCGTCCCTCGGGGATACGCAGTATTTT. Full variable domain (outside the CDR3, taken from reference TRBV7-9 and TRBJ2-3): DTGVSQNPRHKITKRGQNVTFRCDPISEHNRLYWYRQTLGQGPEFLTYFQNEAQLEKSRLLSDRFSAERPKGSFSTLEIQRTEQGDSAMYLCASSLPSLGDTQYFGPGTRLTVL.

This clone was seen only a few times. The sample has other DNA sequences that encode this CDR3 too. This chain connects TRBV18 to TRBJ1-1; 10 bases are shared with TRBD1. CDR3 length: 15 amino acids. J lost 4 bases, V lost 1 base, and 3 bases had no gene match. Per germline, CDR1 KGHSH and CDR2 LQKENI. The CDR3 nucleotides read TGTGCCAGCTCACCACGACAGGGGGCTGGCACTGAAGCTTTCTTT. It encodes CASSPRQGAGTEAFF.

V usage is TRBV7-9 and J usage is TRBJ2-7, with TRBD1 matching over 7 bases. Germline assignment: CDR1 SEHNR and CDR2 FQNEAQ (reference sequence). The CDR3 covers 15 residues. Unmatched junction bases numbered 6, after V lost 1 base and J lost 3 bases. The CDR3 sequence is CASSLEGTVYYEQYF. The CDR3 region has the DNA TGTGCCAGCAGCTTAGAAGGGACAGTATACTACGAGCAGTACTTC. Together with reference TRBV7-9 and TRBJ2-7, the CDR3 gives the full variable domain: DTGVSQNPRHKITKRGQNVTFRCDPISEHNRLYWYRQTLGQGPEFLTYFQNEAQLEKSRLLSDRFSAERPKGSFSTLEIQRTEQGDSAMYLCASSLEGTVYYEQYFGPGTRLTVT.

The J gene is TRBJ2-2, the V gene TRBV30; D remains unclear. Trimming took off 4 bases at V and 6 bases at J, with 12 bases between the two ends. The length of the CDR3 is 13 residues. Germline V lookup: CDR1 GTSNPN, CDR2 SVGIG (reference sequence). The CDR3 spells CAWNSIQAGELFF. DNA of the CDR3: TGTGCCTGGAACAGTATCCAGGCCGGGGAGCTGTTTTTT.

This clone has more than one count but fewer than ten. The V and J genes are TRBV10-1 and TRBJ2-5; no firm D call. Germline V lookup: CDR1 WNHNN, CDR2 SYGVQD (reference sequence). V was cut by 6 bases and J by 3 bases, with 5 bases left in between. The CDR3 covers 11 residues. The chain's CDR3 is CASRDKETQYF. CDR3 bases: TGCGCCAGCAGGGATAAAGAGACCCAGTACTTC.

This clone was counted between two and nine times. The chain links TRBV5-1 to TRBJ1-2, with D unresolved. In germline, CDR1 is SGHRS, CDR2 YFSETQ. V gave up 2 bases and J gave up 4 bases, with 9 bases separating them. The CDR3 length is 13 residues. The CDR3 reads CASSFSGIYGYTF. In DNA form, the CDR3 reads TGCGCCAGCAGCTTTTCCGGCATCTATGGCTACACCTTC.

V gene TRBV2 combines with J gene TRBJ2-2; a weak D match, TRBD2 (6 bases). This CDR3 has 15 amino acids. Germline lookup yields CDR1 SNHLY and CDR2 FYNNEI. Trimming stripped 1 base from V and 5 bases from J, with 11 bases between. The CDR3 DNA reads TGTGCCAGCAGTGAAGGTCTAGCGTTAACCGGGGAGCTGTTTTTT. Protein product: CASSEGLALTGELFF.

The chain recombines TRBV12-5 with TRBJ1-5, with D possibly TRBD1 on 5 matching bases. The CDR3 has 16 amino acids. Between the trimmed V and J ends, which lost 0 bases and 4 bases, there was a span of 13 bases. Germline V lookup: CDR1 LGHNT, CDR2 FRNRAP. CDR3 sequence: CASGLVSSGGNQPQHF. As DNA, the CDR3 is TGTGCTAGTGGTTTGGTCTCCTCGGGGGGGAATCAGCCCCAGCATTTT.

The sample holds a few counts of this clone. The CDR3 region has the DNA TGTGCCAGCAGCTATGGGCTGGGGGAAGCTTTCTTT. Its protein is CASSYGLGEAFF. The rearrangement joins TRBV11-2 to TRBJ1-1; D is uncertain. Germline lookup yields CDR1 SGHAT and CDR2 FQNNGV. V was shortened by 4 bases and J by 8 bases, with 11 bases between the two germline ends. This CDR3 has 12 amino acids.

This clone has more than one count but fewer than ten. Other DNA sequences within the sample encode an identical CDR3. This rearrangement joins TRBV29-1 to TRBJ1-1; 9 positions match TRBD1. The CDR3 is 12 amino acids. V was clipped by 6 bases and J by 2 bases; unmatched bases: 1. The germline CDR1 and CDR2 sequences are SQVTM and ANQGSEA. CDR3 sequence: CSVDRGNTEAFF. CDR3 bases: TGCAGCGTGGACAGGGGTAACACTGAAGCTTTCTTT.

The chain recombines TRBV25-1 with TRBJ1-2; D is possibly TRBD1 (5 bases). CDR3 length: 13 amino acids. CDR1 MGHDK and CDR2 SYGVNS come from the germline V gene. V dropped 0 bases and J dropped 8 bases, with 10 bases sitting between them. CDR3 DNA: TGTGCCAGCAGTGAATATCAGGAGGGGGGCTACACCTTC. Encoded protein: CASSEYQEGGYTF.

The chain carries TRBV5-1 and TRBJ2-6; D not resolved. The CDR3 has 17 residues. Germline CDR1 reads SGHRS; CDR2 reads YFSETQ. V lost 3 bases to trimming and J lost 2 bases, with 15 bases between them. The CDR3 sequence is CASSSGVGITGANVLTF. CDR3 DNA sequence: TGCGCCAGCAGCTCTGGAGTGGGGATCACTGGGGCCAACGTCCTGACTTTC.

Of note for this clone: This sequence is one base from a far larger clone and is likely a read error. The chain recombines TRBV6-1 with TRBJ2-7, with 11 positions matching TRBD1. The CDR3 runs to 15 residues. CDR1 is MNHNS and CDR2 is SASEGT in the germline V gene. The CDR3 DNA reads TGTGCCGGCAGTGAGGGGACAGGGGGGACGGGGGAGCAGTACTTC. This translates into CAGSEGTGGTGEQYF.

The chain has TRBV11-2 and TRBJ2-3; 12 nucleotides match TRBD2. Losses at the gene ends were 7 bases for V and 0 bases for J; bases not matched to a gene: 5. The CDR3 sequence is 16 residues long. Germline CDR1 is SGHAT and CDR2 is FQNNGV. The CDR3 reads CASTTSGGSSTDTQYF. The CDR3 DNA reads as TGTGCCAGCACGACTAGCGGGGGATCTAGCACAGATACGCAGTATTTT.

The rearrangement joins TRBV11-3 to TRBJ2-7; the D call may be TRBD1 or TRBD2 (5 bases each). The length of the CDR3 is 13 residues. CDR1 is SGHNT, CDR2 YENEEA, per germline. V was shortened by 1 base and J by 7 bases, with 11 bases between the two germline ends. CDR3 amino acids: CASSLGGEGEQYF. CDR3 DNA sequence: TGTGCCAGCAGCTTAGGAGGGGAAGGGGAGCAGTACTTC.

The chain carries TRBV5-1 and TRBJ1-3; D gene uncertain. This CDR3 comprises 18 residues. V shed 0 bases and J shed 0 bases, with 16 bases lying between them. Looked up from germline, CDR1 is SGHRS and CDR2 is YFSETQ. CDR3 in amino acids: CASSLADGRPGSGNTIYF. The CDR3 DNA is TGCGCCAGCAGCTTGGCCGACGGCAGACCCGGCTCTGGAAACACCATATATTTT.

This clone was recorded once. This chain links TRBV6-1 with TRBJ1-2; possibly TRBD1 for D (6 bases). Trimming took 7 bases from V and 4 from J, leaving 16 bases between them. CDR1 and CDR2 (germline): MNHNS, SASEGT. There are 14 residues in the CDR3. Here the CDR3 reads CASTLGGTRYGYTF. The CDR3 DNA follows: TGTGCCAGCACCCTGGGTGGGACACGCTATGGCTACACCTTC.